Below are 21 T cell receptor beta chains sequenced from a single sample in a study of monozygotic twins with inflammatory bowel disease. TCRdb reprocessed the 5' RACE reads, keeping one entry per CDR3 protein, no DNA. This sample's table reports more than 300,000 distinct CDR3 sequences. Sequences were obtained from blood. Source of these receptors: a human donor with ulcerative colitis or Crohn's disease, or a healthy co-twin of an affected twin (not recorded which).

The chain is built from TRBV7-9 and TRBJ2-3. This CDR3 has 13 amino acids. Germline-derived CDR1 and CDR2 are SEHNR and FQNEAQ (reference sequence). The chain's CDR3 is CASSHSVADTQYF.

The genes are TRBV12-3 or TRBV12-4 and TRBJ1-5; TCRdb's D call of TRBD1 is untestable without DNA. The CDR3 runs 20 residues. CDR3 in amino acids: CASSLRRTGGASGSNQPQHF.

This clonotype registers medium-sized by frequency. The chain couples TRBV5-1 to TRBJ1-5. Germline CDR1 is SGHRS and CDR2 is YFSETQ. There are 14 residues in the CDR3. CDR3 region: CASSLVRGNQPQHF.

The rearrangement links TRBV7-9 to TRBJ2-7; TCRdb designates TRBD1, a call that cannot be tested without DNA. Germline V CDR1 and CDR2: SEHNR, FQNEAQ (reference sequence). The CDR3 length is 14 residues. CDR3: CASSLWTVPYEQYF.

V gene TRBV18 combines with J gene TRBJ2-3. Germline values: CDR1 KGHSH, CDR2 LQKENI. This CDR3 spans 16 amino acids. The CDR3 loop reads CASSPYSVPSTDTQYF.

CDR3: CATSRRTGRTEAFF. The V gene is TRBV15, the J gene TRBJ1-1; TCRdb reports TRBD1, a call that lacks DNA to check it against. There are 14 residues in the CDR3. Germline-derived CDR1 and CDR2 are LNHNV and YYDKDF (reference sequence).

The V and J genes are TRBV4-1 and TRBJ2-7; the TCRdb D gene call, TRBD2, has no DNA to confirm it. Germline CDR1 and CDR2: MGHRA and YSYEKL. The CDR3 covers 13 residues. CDR3 in amino acids: CASTVPGSYEQYF.

V usage is TRBV29-1 and J usage is TRBJ2-3; TCRdb gives TRBD1 as the D gene, but with no DNA this cannot be confirmed. This CDR3 comprises 12 residues. CDR1 SQVTM and CDR2 ANQGSEA come from the germline V gene. The CDR3: CSGGAGTDTQYF.

The genes are TRBV18 and TRBJ2-1; TCRdb selects TRBD1, and the lack of DNA leaves this call unchecked. This CDR3 comprises 15 residues. Germline V lookup: CDR1 KGHSH, CDR2 LQKENI. The CDR3 loop reads CASSPLSGTGNEQFF.

The chain combines TRBV4-2 with TRBJ2-5. The length of the CDR3 is 15 residues. Germline lookup yields CDR1 LGHNA and CDR2 YNFKEQ. CDR3 residues: CASSQDLMAPETQYF.

This sequence joins TRBV29-1 and TRBJ1-2; the TCRdb call, TRBD1, lacks DNA for checking. Germline CDR1 and CDR2: SQVTM and ANQGSEA. This CDR3 is built from 13 residues. The CDR3: CSVSGGANYGYTF.

The chain couples TRBV9 to TRBJ2-3; without DNA, the TCRdb call of TRBD1 cannot be checked. The CDR3 length is 16 residues. Germline values: CDR1 SGDLS, CDR2 YYNGEE. CDR3 residues: CASSGGTASPSNTQYF.

The rearrangement links TRBV7-3 to TRBJ2-6; the D gene TCRdb calls, TRBD1, cannot be checked with no DNA. Germline lookup yields CDR1 SGHTA and CDR2 FQGTGA. The CDR3 is 17 amino acids. The CDR3 sequence is CASSLTGTTSGANVLTF.

The chain employs TRBV2 and TRBJ1-1; without DNA, the TCRdb call of TRBD1 cannot be checked. The CDR3 is made up of 15 amino acids. CDR1 SNHLY and CDR2 FYNNEI come from the germline V gene. The CDR3 loop reads CASSGPRDASYEAFF.

This chain uses TRBV20-1 with TRBJ2-6. The germline CDR1 and CDR2 sequences are DFQATT and SNEGSKA (reference sequence). The CDR3 extends over 14 amino acids. The CDR3 sequence: CSARKKSGANVLTF.

The chain is built from TRBV25-1 and TRBJ1-2; TCRdb's D call, TRBD1, is unchecked because there is no DNA. CDR1 is MGHDK, CDR2 SYGVNS, per germline. The CDR3 sequence is 15 residues long. The CDR3 sequence: CASTGTRGNVYGYTF.

The rearrangement uses TRBV7-2 and TRBJ2-7; the D call from TCRdb, TRBD1, cannot be confirmed without DNA. The V gene's germline CDR1 is SGHTA and CDR2 FQGNSA. The length of the CDR3 is 14 residues. The CDR3 is CASSLVDRGYEQYF.

CDR3 loop: CAILLAGGPYEQYF. The J gene is TRBJ2-7, the V gene TRBV7-9; TCRdb lists TRBD2, though no DNA is available to test this call. The CDR3 length is 14 residues. Per the germline V gene, CDR1 is SEHNR and CDR2 is FQNEAQ (reference sequence).

This rearrangement joins TRBV7-9 to TRBJ2-7; checking the TCRdb D call of TRBD1 is not possible without DNA. Germline values: CDR1 SEHNR, CDR2 FQNEAQ (reference sequence). This CDR3 region has 14 residues. CDR3 residues: CASTGTGIIYEQYF.

The chain carries TRBV28 and TRBJ2-5. The CDR3 sequence is 14 residues long. Germline V gives CDR1 MDHEN, CDR2 SYDVKM. The CDR3 loop reads CASSLSQAQETQYF.

The J gene is TRBJ2-7, the V gene TRBV7-2. The length of the CDR3 is 13 residues. Germline CDR1 reads SGHTA; CDR2 reads FQGNSA. The CDR3 loop is CASSPTKVHEQYF.